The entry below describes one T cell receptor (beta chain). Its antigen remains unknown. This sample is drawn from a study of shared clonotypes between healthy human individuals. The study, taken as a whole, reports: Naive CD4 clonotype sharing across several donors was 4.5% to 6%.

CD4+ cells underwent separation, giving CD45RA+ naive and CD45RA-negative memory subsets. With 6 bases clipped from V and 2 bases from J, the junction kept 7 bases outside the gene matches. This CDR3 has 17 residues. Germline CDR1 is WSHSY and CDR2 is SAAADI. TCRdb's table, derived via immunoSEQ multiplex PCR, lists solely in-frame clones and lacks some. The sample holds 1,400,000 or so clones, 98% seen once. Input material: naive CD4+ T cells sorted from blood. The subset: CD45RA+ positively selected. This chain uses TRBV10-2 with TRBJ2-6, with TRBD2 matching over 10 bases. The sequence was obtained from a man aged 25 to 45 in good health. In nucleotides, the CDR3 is TGCGCCAGCAGCTGGGCTAGCGGGAGTACTGGGGCCAACGTCCTGACTTTC. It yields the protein CASSWASGSTGANVLTF.